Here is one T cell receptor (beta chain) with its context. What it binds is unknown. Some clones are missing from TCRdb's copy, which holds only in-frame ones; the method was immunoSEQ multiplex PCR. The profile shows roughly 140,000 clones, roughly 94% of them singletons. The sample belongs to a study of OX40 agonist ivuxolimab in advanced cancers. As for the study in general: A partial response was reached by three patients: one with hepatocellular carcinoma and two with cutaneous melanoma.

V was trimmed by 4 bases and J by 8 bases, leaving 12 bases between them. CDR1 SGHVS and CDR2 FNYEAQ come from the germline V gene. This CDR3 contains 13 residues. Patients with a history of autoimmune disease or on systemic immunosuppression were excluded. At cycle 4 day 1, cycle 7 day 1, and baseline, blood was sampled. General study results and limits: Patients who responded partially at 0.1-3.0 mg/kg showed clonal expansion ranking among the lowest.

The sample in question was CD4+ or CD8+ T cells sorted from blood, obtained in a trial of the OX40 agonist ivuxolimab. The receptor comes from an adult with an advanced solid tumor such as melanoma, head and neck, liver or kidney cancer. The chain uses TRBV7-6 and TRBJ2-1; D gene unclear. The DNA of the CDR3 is TGTGCCAGCAGCTCCCTATACCGCGATGAGCAGTTCTTC. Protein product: CASSSLYRDEQFF.